Shown below are 5 T cell receptor beta chains from a single sample sequenced in a study of CD8 T cells in Susac syndrome. Reverse transcription of roughly 0.45 to 1 ug RNA used random hexamers. TCRdb independently ran MiXCR on the immunoSEQ multiplex PCR reads; one entry per CDR3 protein. The table lists approximately 110,000 distinct CDR3 sequences, approximately 95% of them singletons. Sequenced material: CD8+ T cells from PBMCs. The receptors come from a human donor with multiple sclerosis.

V gene TRBV13 combines with J gene TRBJ2-7; a possible D gene is TRBD2 (6 bases). Trimming cost V 6 bases and J 4 bases, with 13 bases left between them. CDR3 size: 13 residues. From germline, CDR1 is PRHDT and CDR2 FYEKMQ (reference sequence). The CDR3 region is CASRPPGVYEQYF. In DNA, the CDR3 is TGTGCCAGCAGGCCTCCGGGAGTATACGAGCAGTACTTC.

J is TRBJ2-7 and V is TRBV7-9, with 9 bases lining up with TRBD1. Germline V gives CDR1 SEHNR, CDR2 FQNEAQ (reference sequence). V lost 6 bases, J lost 5 bases, and 11 bases stayed unmatched. The CDR3 is made up of 15 amino acids. The CDR3 loop reads CASSHTGTGNHEQYF. As DNA, the CDR3 is TGTGCCAGCAGTCACACCGGGACAGGGAACCACGAGCAGTACTTC. The variable domain in full, with the rest retrieved from reference TRBV7-9 and TRBJ2-7, is DTGVSQNPRHKITKRGQNVTFRCDPISEHNRLYWYRQTLGQGPEFLTYFQNEAQLEKSRLLSDRFSAERPKGSFSTLEIQRTEQGDSAMYLCASSHTGTGNHEQYFGPGTRLTVT.

V usage is TRBV9 and J usage is TRBJ1-1; tentative D call: TRBD1 (6 bases). The CDR3 runs 14 residues. Trimming took off 6 bases at V and 0 bases at J, with 12 bases between the two ends. CDR1 is SGDLS and CDR2 is YYNGEE in the germline V gene. In DNA form, the CDR3 reads TGTGCCAGCACCCCGGGGGGCATGAACACTGAAGCTTTCTTT. It translates to CASTPGGMNTEAFF.

This clonotype was observed a single time. The CDR3 nucleotides are TGTGCCAGCACCACAGCGGGGCTAGCGGGGGACCACTACGAGCAGTACTTC. It translates to CASTTAGLAGDHYEQYF. The rearrangement joins TRBV5-4 to TRBJ2-7, with 10 positions matching TRBD2. After removal of 6 bases from V and 3 bases from J, the junction contained 15 bases not matched to a gene. Germline V lookup: CDR1 SGHNT, CDR2 YYREEE (reference sequence). The CDR3 spans 17 residues.

This clonotype was seen just once. This chain joins TRBV12-3 or TRBV12-4 and TRBJ2-7, with 8 bases identical to TRBD2. The CDR3 is 15 amino acids. The ends lost 3 bases at V and 4 bases at J; junction bases unmatched: 8. Here the CDR3 reads CASSFWREVTYEQYV. CDR3 DNA sequence: TGTGCCAGCAGTTTCTGGCGGGAGGTTACATACGAGCAGTACGTC.